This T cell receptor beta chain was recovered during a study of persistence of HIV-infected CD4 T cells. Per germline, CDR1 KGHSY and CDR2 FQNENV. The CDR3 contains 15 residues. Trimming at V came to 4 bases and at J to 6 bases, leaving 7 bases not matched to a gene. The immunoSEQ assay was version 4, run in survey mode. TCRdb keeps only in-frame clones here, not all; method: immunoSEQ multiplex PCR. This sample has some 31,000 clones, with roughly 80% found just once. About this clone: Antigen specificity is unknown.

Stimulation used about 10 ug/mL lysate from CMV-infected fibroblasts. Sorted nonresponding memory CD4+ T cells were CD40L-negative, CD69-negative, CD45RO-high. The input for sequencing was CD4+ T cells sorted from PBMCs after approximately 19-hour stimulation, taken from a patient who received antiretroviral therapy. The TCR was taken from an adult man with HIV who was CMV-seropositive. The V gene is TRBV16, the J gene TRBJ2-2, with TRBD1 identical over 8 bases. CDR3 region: CASSPVDRAAGELFF. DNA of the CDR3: TGTGCCAGCAGCCCTGTGGACAGGGCCGCCGGGGAGCTGTTTTTT.